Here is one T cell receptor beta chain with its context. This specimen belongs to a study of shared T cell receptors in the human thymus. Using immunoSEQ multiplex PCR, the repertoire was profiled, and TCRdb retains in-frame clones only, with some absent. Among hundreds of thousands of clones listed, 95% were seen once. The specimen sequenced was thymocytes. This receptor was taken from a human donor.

Here the CDR3 DNA reads TGCGCCAGCAGCCGATACTCGGGACCCAATCAAGAGACCCAGTACTTC. This encodes CASSRYSGPNQETQYF. The chain has TRBV4-3 and TRBJ2-5; D tentatively reads TRBD1 or TRBD2 (5 bases each). The CDR3 is 16 amino acids. Trimming pared 4 bases from V and 2 bases from J, leaving 17 bases between. Germline V gene sequence: CDR1 LGHNA, CDR2 YSLEER.